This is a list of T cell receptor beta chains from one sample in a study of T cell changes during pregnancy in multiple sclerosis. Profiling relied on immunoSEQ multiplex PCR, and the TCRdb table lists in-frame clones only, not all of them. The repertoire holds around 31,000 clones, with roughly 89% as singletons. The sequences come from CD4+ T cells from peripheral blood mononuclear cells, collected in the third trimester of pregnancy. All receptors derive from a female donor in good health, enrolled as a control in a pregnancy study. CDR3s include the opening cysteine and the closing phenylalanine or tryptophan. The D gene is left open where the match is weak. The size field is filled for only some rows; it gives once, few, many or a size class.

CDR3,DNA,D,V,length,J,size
CASSPKNNQPQHF,TGTGCCAGCTCACCTAAAAATAATCAGCCCCAGCATTTT,-,TRBV18,13,TRBJ1-5,-
CASSPQTGAGPNEQFF,TGTGCCAGCAGCCCTCAGACAGGCGCTGGGCCAAATGAGCAGTTCTTC,-,TRBV13,16,TRBJ2-1,-
CASTVRSGQGDYEQYF,TGTGCCAGCACGGTCCGATCGGGACAGGGGGACTACGAGCAGTACTTC,TRBD1,TRBV2,16,TRBJ2-7,-
CASSYGTGGSYEQYF,TGTGCCAGCAGTTACGGAACGGGGGGCTCCTACGAGCAGTACTTC,TRBD2,TRBV6-5,15,TRBJ2-7,-
CASSEQGAVGEQYF,TGTGCCAGCAGTGAACAGGGGGCGGTGGGGGAGCAGTACTTC,TRBD1,TRBV2,14,TRBJ2-7,-
CASSPASSYNEQFF,TGTGCCAGCAGCCCCGCTAGCTCCTACAATGAGCAGTTCTTC,-,TRBV7-8,14,TRBJ2-1,-
CASARTLNTEAFF,TGTGCCAGCGCCCGGACACTGAACACTGAAGCTTTCTTT,-,TRBV6-4,13,TRBJ1-1,-
CASSRGQVNTEAFF,TGTGCCAGCAGCAGGGGACAGGTGAACACTGAAGCTTTCTTT,TRBD1,TRBV7-9,14,TRBJ1-1,-
CASSIAGDRDGYTF,TGTGCCAGTAGTATAGCCGGGGACAGGGATGGCTACACCTTC,TRBD1,TRBV19,14,TRBJ1-2,-
CASSLEQGAWGYTF,TGCGCCAGCAGCCTTGAACAGGGGGCGTGGGGCTACACCTTC,TRBD1,TRBV5-1,14,TRBJ1-2,-
CASQGAANEKLFF,TGTGCCAGTCAGGGGGCTGCTAATGAAAAACTGTTTTTT,TRBD1,TRBV6-5,13,TRBJ1-4,once
CATGGGQGFTGELFF,TGTGCCACCGGGGGGGGACAGGGTTTCACCGGGGAGCTGTTTTTT,-,TRBV19,15,TRBJ2-2,-
CASSFPGLAGNEQYF,TGTGCCAGCAGCTTCCCCGGACTAGCGGGAAACGAGCAGTACTTC,TRBD2,TRBV7-8,15,TRBJ2-7,-